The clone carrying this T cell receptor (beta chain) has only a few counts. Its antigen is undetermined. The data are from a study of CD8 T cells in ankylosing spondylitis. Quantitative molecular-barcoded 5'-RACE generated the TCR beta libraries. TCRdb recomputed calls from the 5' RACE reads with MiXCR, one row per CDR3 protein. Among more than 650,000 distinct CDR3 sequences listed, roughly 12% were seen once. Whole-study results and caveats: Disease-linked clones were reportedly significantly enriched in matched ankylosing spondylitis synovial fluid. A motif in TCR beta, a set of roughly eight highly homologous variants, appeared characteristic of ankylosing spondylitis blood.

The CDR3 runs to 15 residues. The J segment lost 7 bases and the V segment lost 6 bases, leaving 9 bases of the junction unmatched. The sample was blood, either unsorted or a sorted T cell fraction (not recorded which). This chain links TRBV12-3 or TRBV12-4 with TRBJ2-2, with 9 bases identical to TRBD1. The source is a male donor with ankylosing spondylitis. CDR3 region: CASSFKDRGIGELFF. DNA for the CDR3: TGTGCCAGCAGCTTCAAGGACAGGGGAATCGGGGAGCTGTTTTTT.